The 28 T cell receptor beta chains below come from one sample, sequenced in a study of beta chain features in type 1 diabetes. All of the isolated RNA was reverse transcribed, so expressed TCRB transcripts were sequenced. Data came from immunoSEQ multiplex PCR; TCRdb stores just in-frame clones and leaves some out. The table shows about 290,000 clones, with under 8.5% occurring only once. Sequencing was carried out using central memory CD4+ T cells from blood. All receptors come from a woman aged 18-35 years in good health.

This chain joins TRBV11-3 and TRBJ2-1; D could derive from TRBD1 or TRBD2 (5 bases each). The V gene lost 5 bases and the J gene lost 0 bases, with 11 bases spanning the gap. The CDR3 has 15 amino acids. Germline loops: CDR1 SGHNT, CDR2 YENEEA. The DNA for the CDR3 is TGTGCCAGCAGCCTCAGGGAGAGCTCCTACAATGAGCAGTTCTTC. Translating it yields CASSLRESSYNEQFF.

In this sample, this clone turned up a few times. The V and J genes are TRBV28 and TRBJ1-5; D is possibly TRBD1 (6 bases). This CDR3 has 14 amino acids. Germline lookup yields CDR1 MDHEN and CDR2 SYDVKM. Trimming took off 3 bases at V and 2 bases at J, with 8 bases between the two ends. As DNA, the CDR3 is TGTGCCAGCAGTTTTGCAGGGGGCAATCAGCCCCAGCATTTT. Protein sequence: CASSFAGGNQPQHF. The full variable domain, its missing parts supplied by reference TRBV28 and TRBJ1-5, is DVKVTQSSRYLVKRTGEKVFLECVQDMDHENMFWYRQDPGLGLRLIYFSYDVKMKEKGDIPEGYSVSREKKERFSLILESASTNQTSMYLCASSFAGGNQPQHFGDGTRLSIL.

The chain employs TRBV5-1 and TRBJ1-5; D gene unclear. Trimming pared 0 bases from V and 7 bases from J, leaving 8 bases between. Germline lookup yields CDR1 SGHRS and CDR2 YFSETQ. The CDR3 loop spans 13 amino acids. The CDR3 loop reads CASSLDRLQPQHF. The CDR3 DNA is TGCGCCAGCAGCTTGGATCGCCTGCAGCCCCAGCATTTT.

This clone was seen a handful of times. This sequence joins TRBV9 and TRBJ1-4, with a possible D match to TRBD1 (6 bases). The germline V gene has CDR1 SGDLS and CDR2 YYNGEE. V gave up 0 bases and J gave up 7 bases, with 13 bases separating them. CDR3 size: 15 residues. CDR3 sequence: CASSVGQGGPEKLFF. DNA for the CDR3: TGTGCCAGCAGCGTAGGCCAAGGGGGACCTGAAAAACTGTTTTTT. Combining the CDR3 with reference TRBV9 and TRBJ1-4 gives the whole variable domain DSGVTQTPKHLITATGQRVTLRCSPRSGDLSVYWYQQSLDQGLQFLIQYYNGEERAKGNILERFSAQQFPDLHSELNLSSLELGDSALYFCASSVGQGGPEKLFFGSGTQLSVL.

The genes are TRBV25-1 and TRBJ1-3; D remains ambiguous. The germline V gene has CDR1 MGHDK and CDR2 SYGVNS. CDR3 length: 13 residues. The V end was cut by 5 bases, the J end by 6 bases, with 11 bases between. The CDR3 loop reads CASSKEGVNTIYF. CDR3 DNA sequence: TGTGCCAGCAGTAAGGAGGGAGTAAACACCATATATTTT.

This clone was found many times. V gene TRBV7-9 combines with J gene TRBJ2-7, with D possibly being TRBD2 (5 bases). Per the germline V gene, CDR1 is SEHNR and CDR2 is FQNEAQ (reference sequence). This CDR3 is built from 13 residues. V was pared by 3 bases and J by 5 bases, with 11 bases between. CDR3 sequence (DNA): TGTGCCAGCAGCTTTAATGGAGGAAACGAGCAGTACGTC. Translated: CASSFNGGNEQYV.

The chain is built from TRBV6-4 and TRBJ2-6; the match to TRBD1 covers 7 bases. This CDR3 is 15 amino acids long. V lost 4 bases, J lost 4 bases, and 4 bases stayed unmatched. Per germline, CDR1 MRHNA and CDR2 SNTAGT. CDR3 nucleotide sequence: TGTGCCAGCAGTGGAGGGGGCTCAGGGGCCAACGTCCTGACTTTC. Translation: CASSGGGSGANVLTF.

The genes are TRBV7-9 and TRBJ1-2; a possible D gene is TRBD1 (6 bases). This CDR3 spans 13 amino acids. V was clipped by 5 bases and J by 4 bases, with 11 bases between them. Germline values: CDR1 SEHNR, CDR2 FQNEAQ (reference sequence). This chain's CDR3 is CASSVDRFYGYTF. DNA of the CDR3: TGTGCCAGCAGCGTAGACAGGTTCTATGGCTACACCTTC.

Only a few counts were recorded for this clone. The chain couples TRBV6-1 to TRBJ2-1; TRBD2 agrees at 8 bases. The V gene's germline CDR1 is MNHNS and CDR2 SASEGT. The CDR3 has 15 residues. V trimming: 11 bases; J trimming: 8 bases; junction bases outside the gene matches: 17. CDR3 sequence reads: CAASVSGTRVDEQFF. In nucleotides, the CDR3 is TGTGCCGCTTCGGTTTCCGGGACTAGAGTGGATGAGCAGTTCTTC.

This sequence joins TRBV28 and TRBJ1-1, with D hard to call. Per germline, CDR1 MDHEN and CDR2 SYDVKM. The V and J ends lost 6 bases and 5 bases respectively, with 16 bases between them. CDR3 length: 14 amino acids. The CDR3 DNA sequence: TGTGCCAGCAGGCACAGAGGTTCGGGGACTGAAGCTTTCTTT. It translates to CASRHRGSGTEAFF.

This clone has just a few counts. J is TRBJ1-1 and V is TRBV5-1, with D uncertain. Germline loops: CDR1 SGHRS, CDR2 YFSETQ. The V and J ends lost 3 bases and 0 bases respectively, with 6 bases between them. The CDR3 is 13 amino acids. CDR3 in amino acids: CASSSTLNTEAFF. CDR3 coding DNA: TGCGCCAGCAGCTCGACCTTGAACACTGAAGCTTTCTTT.

J is TRBJ1-5 and V is TRBV4-2; 7 nucleotides line up with TRBD1. Germline values: CDR1 LGHNA, CDR2 YNFKEQ. The V and J ends lost 5 bases and 4 bases, in that order; junction bases with no gene match: 8. The CDR3 spans 15 residues. The CDR3 DNA sequence: TGTGCCAGCAGCTCCAACCGGGACAGAAATCAGCCCCAGCATTTT. Translated, it gives CASSSNRDRNQPQHF.

V usage is TRBV7-3 and J usage is TRBJ2-2; D is possibly TRBD2 (6 bases). Germline assignment: CDR1 SGHTA and CDR2 FQGTGA. With 9 bases removed from V and 7 bases from J, the gap between germline ends came to 24 bases. The length of the CDR3 is 16 residues. As DNA, the CDR3 is TGTGCCAGTCACCCCACGGGGGTGGCGGACTTCGGGGAGCTGTTTTTT. This gives the protein CASHPTGVADFGELFF.

This clone appeared a few times. The J gene is TRBJ2-1, the V gene TRBV7-2; 7 bases match TRBD1. This CDR3 contains 15 residues. After removal of 1 base from V and 7 bases from J, the junction contained 7 bases not matched to a gene. Germline CDR1 reads SGHTA; CDR2 reads FQGNSA. The CDR3 is CASSLDRGLENEQFF. CDR3 nucleotides: TGTGCCAGCAGCTTAGACAGGGGCCTAGAAAATGAGCAGTTCTTC.

This chain links TRBV5-4 with TRBJ2-7; D gene ambiguous. Per the germline V gene, CDR1 is SGHNT and CDR2 is YYREEE (reference sequence). The germline V and J ends were trimmed by 4 bases and 5 bases, with 16 bases remaining between them. The CDR3 loop spans 14 amino acids. CDR3 DNA sequence: TGTGCCAGCAGCCGGAATGGCCTTAGCCACGAGCAGTACTTC. It is translated as CASSRNGLSHEQYF.

This clone was counted only a few times. The CDR3 is CASSQQATRGISYEQYV. DNA of the CDR3: TGCGCCAGCAGCCAACAGGCGACACGAGGTATCTCCTACGAGCAGTACGTC. The genes are TRBV4-1 and TRBJ2-7; D call uncertain. The V gene's germline CDR1 is MGHRA and CDR2 YSYEKL. The CDR3 is 17 residues long. Trimming shortened V by 2 bases and J by 0 bases, and 17 bases separated the two germline ends.

V usage is TRBV23-1 and J usage is TRBJ1-2, with 12 bases aligning to TRBD1. TRBV23-1 falls under the ORF class, with uncertain function. Trimming at V came to 7 bases and at J to 8 bases, leaving 8 bases not matched to a gene. The CDR3 contains 14 residues. CDR3 bases: TGCGCCAGCACCAGGGACAGGGGGCTTCACGGCTACACCTTC. It encodes CASTRDRGLHGYTF.

This clone was seen ten or more times. The chain has TRBV28 and TRBJ2-4; 7 bases match TRBD1. The CDR3 spans 15 residues. CDR1 is MDHEN and CDR2 is SYDVKM in the germline V gene. V shed 4 bases, J shed 1 base, and the junction held 4 bases outside the gene matches. CDR3 sequence reads: CASSSTGTAKNIQYF. The CDR3 coding sequence is TGTGCCAGCAGTTCGACAGGGACGGCCAAAAACATTCAGTACTTC.

The gene calls are TRBV11-3 and TRBJ2-1, with D possibly being TRBD1 (6 bases). The CDR3 loop spans 14 amino acids. V dropped 6 bases and J dropped 6 bases, with 15 bases sitting between them. CDR1 and CDR2 from the germline V gene are SGHNT and YENEEA. CDR3: CASSSRRGGNEQFF. The CDR3 region has the DNA TGTGCCAGCAGTTCACGTCGAGGGGGCAATGAGCAGTTCTTC.

The J gene is TRBJ2-5, the V gene TRBV18; D unresolved. The CDR3 sequence is 13 residues long. Trimming pared 3 bases from V and 5 bases from J, leaving 10 bases between. Germline lookup yields CDR1 KGHSH and CDR2 LQKENI. Here the CDR3 reads CASSPVPAETQYF. Written as DNA, the CDR3 is TGTGCCAGCTCACCGGTCCCTGCGGAGACCCAGTACTTC.

J is TRBJ1-4 and V is TRBV29-1; 9 positions agree with TRBD1. Germline CDR1 is SQVTM and CDR2 is ANQGSEA. V shed 4 bases and J 7 bases; nucleotides not matched to a gene: 7. The CDR3 extends over 14 amino acids. Here the CDR3 DNA reads TGCAGCGTTGGGGGACAGGGCCTGGGTGAAAAACTGTTTTTT. Protein sequence: CSVGGQGLGEKLFF.

This clone has just a few counts. V gene TRBV6-5 combines with J gene TRBJ1-6; possibly TRBD1 for D (5 bases). The length of the CDR3 is 16 residues. Germline CDR1 is MNHEY and CDR2 is SVGAGI. Trimming removed 4 bases at V and 13 bases at J, with 23 bases between. The DNA of the CDR3 is TGTGCCAGCAGTTTACTGGGGGGGGGTACGGGAGCCCCCCTCCACTTT. Translation gives CASSLLGGGTGAPLHF.

This chain joins TRBV6-5 and TRBJ2-5; D gene ambiguous. The V end was cut by 5 bases, the J end by 1 base, with 14 bases between. The CDR3 consists of 15 residues. CDR1 is MNHEY and CDR2 is SVGAGI in the germline V gene. CDR3 DNA sequence: TGTGCCAGCAGTGGCCTCGGCAGGAGCCAAGAGACCCAGTACTTC. This sequence encodes CASSGLGRSQETQYF.

This chain joins TRBV11-3 and TRBJ2-6; D unresolved. The ends were cut back, 2 bases at V and 0 bases at J, with 8 bases in the middle. From germline, CDR1 is SGHNT and CDR2 YENEEA. This CDR3 comprises 16 residues. The CDR3 region has the DNA TGTGCCAGCAGCTTACGCTCGAGCTCTGGGGCCAACGTCCTGACTTTC. It is translated as CASSLRSSSGANVLTF.

The V gene is TRBV18, the J gene TRBJ1-1; no clear D gene. The ends were cut back, 3 bases at V and 1 base at J, with 12 bases in the middle. The germline gives CDR1 KGHSH, CDR2 LQKENI. This CDR3 spans 15 amino acids. CDR3 region: CASSPLGGENTEAFF. The CDR3 coding sequence is TGTGCCAGCTCACCTTTGGGTGGGGAGAACACTGAAGCTTTCTTT.

This clone showed up just a few times. The chain joins TRBV29-1 to TRBJ1-2; 11 bases are a match to TRBD1. The CDR3 spans 16 residues. The V gene end was trimmed by 7 bases and the J gene end by 8 bases; junction bases not matched to a gene: 18. Germline lookup yields CDR1 SQVTM and CDR2 ANQGSEA. The CDR3 loop reads CSALSLQGQGVVGYTF. The CDR3 region has the DNA TGCAGCGCCTTATCTCTCCAGGGACAGGGGGTAGTCGGCTACACCTTC. The full variable domain, its missing parts supplied by reference TRBV29-1 and TRBJ1-2, is SAVISQKPSRDICQRGTSLTIQCQVDSQVTMMFWYRQQPGQSLTLIATANQGSEATYESGFVIDKFPISRPNLTFSTLTVSNMSPEDSSIYLCSALSLQGQGVVGYTFGSGTRLTVV.

This clone occurred a few times. The chain couples TRBV2 to TRBJ2-7, with D possibly TRBD2 on 5 matching bases. The CDR3 is made up of 14 amino acids. Trimming stripped 4 bases from V and 1 base from J, with 11 bases between. Germline V gene sequence: CDR1 SNHLY, CDR2 FYNNEI. The CDR3 nucleotides read TGTGCCAGCAGTGCGGAGAGAGGGTCCTACGAGCAGTACTTC. Residues: CASSAERGSYEQYF.

This clone was detected only a few times. The genes are TRBV7-9 and TRBJ1-6; TRBD1 might be the D (6 bases). Germline lookup yields CDR1 SEHNR and CDR2 FQNEAQ (reference sequence). The CDR3 totals 15 residues. The V end lost 5 bases, the J end lost 7 bases, and 15 bases lay between the germline ends. Here the CDR3 DNA reads TGTGCCAGCAGCGGCACAGGGAGTTACAATTCACCCCTCCACTTT. Residues: CASSGTGSYNSPLHF.